The 17 T cell receptor beta chains given below trace back to one sample, sequenced in a study of T cells after yellow fever vaccination. TCRdb re-derived calls from the 5' RACE reads in MiXCR, one entry per CDR3 protein. The sample holds 350,000 to 450,000 distinct CDR3 sequences, roughly 20% seen once. This specimen was PBMCs, taken before the yellow fever booster vaccination. The receptors stem from a man between 18 and 29 years old who received the YFV17D yellow fever vaccine.

The rearrangement joins TRBV27 to TRBJ2-7; 7 bases are shared with TRBD1. Unmatched junction bases numbered 9, after V lost 4 bases and J lost 3 bases. This CDR3 is 15 amino acids long. Germline values: CDR1 MNHEY, CDR2 SMNVEV (reference sequence). The CDR3 DNA reads as TGTGCCAGCAGTTACACAGGGGAAGGGGGCTACGAGCAGTACTTC. Translating it yields CASSYTGEGGYEQYF.

The chain has TRBV20-1 and TRBJ2-1; 10 nucleotides align to TRBD1. The CDR3 length is 15 residues. In germline, CDR1 is DFQATT, CDR2 SNEGSKA (reference sequence). V gave up 0 bases and J gave up 5 bases; unmatched junction bases: 4. The CDR3 nucleotides are TGCAGTGCTAGAGATGACAGGGGGCTAAACAATGAGCAGTTCTTC. This gives the protein CSARDDRGLNNEQFF.

This rearrangement joins TRBV9 to TRBJ2-7; TRBD1 aligns across 8 bases. This CDR3 is built from 12 residues. Germline assignment: CDR1 SGDLS and CDR2 YYNGEE. Trimming removed 2 bases from V and 12 bases from J; junction bases left unmatched: 7. This CDR3 is CASSVYRDRWYV. The CDR3 region has the DNA TGTGCCAGCAGCGTGTACCGGGACAGGTGGTACGTC.

This clonotype occurred a few times. This chain joins TRBV20-1 and TRBJ2-5; tentative D call: TRBD1 (5 bases). There are 12 residues in the CDR3. Germline lookup yields CDR1 DFQATT and CDR2 SNEGSKA (reference sequence). V lost 5 bases, J lost 1 base, and 8 bases lay in between. This CDR3 reads CSAFRAQETQYF. The CDR3 DNA sequence: TGCAGTGCTTTCAGGGCCCAAGAGACCCAGTACTTC.

This clonotype was detected only a few times. The chain employs TRBV4-3 and TRBJ2-1, with D perhaps TRBD1 or TRBD2 (6 bases each). The CDR3 extends over 14 amino acids. Germline-derived CDR1 and CDR2 are LGHNA and YSLEER. Trimming shortened V by 6 bases and J by 9 bases, and 18 bases separated the two germline ends. The CDR3: CASSPQGGIREQFF. The CDR3 bases are TGCGCCAGCAGTCCACAAGGGGGGATACGTGAGCAGTTCTTC.

The chain is built from TRBV5-1 and TRBJ2-5; perhaps TRBD1 as D (6 bases). CDR1 SGHRS and CDR2 YFSETQ come from the germline V gene. V lost 1 base, J lost 2 bases, and 9 bases lay in between. This CDR3 has 14 residues. CDR3 protein: CASSLFGTQETQYF. In DNA, the CDR3 is TGCGCCAGCAGCTTGTTTGGGACACAAGAGACCCAGTACTTC.

This clonotype was counted a few times. The chain combines TRBV7-9 with TRBJ1-2; D may be TRBD1 (5 bases). Deletions cut 3 bases from V and 0 bases from J, with 11 bases between. The CDR3 extends over 15 amino acids. Germline CDR1 is SEHNR and CDR2 is FQNEAQ (reference sequence). CDR3 sequence (DNA): TGTGCCAGCAGCTTGCCCAGGGACCCTAACTATGGCTACACCTTC. This gives the protein CASSLPRDPNYGYTF.

This clonotype was picked up a small number of times. The chain has TRBV29-1 and TRBJ2-2; D call uncertain. Germline-derived CDR1 and CDR2 are SQVTM and ANQGSEA. The CDR3 is made up of 12 amino acids. V gave up 2 bases and J gave up 5 bases, with 6 bases separating them. CDR3 loop: CSVEPPTGELFF. CDR3 DNA sequence: TGCAGCGTTGAACCTCCTACCGGGGAGCTGTTTTTT.

The rearrangement links TRBV7-9 to TRBJ2-7; possible D gene TRBD2, 6 bases. Per the germline V gene, CDR1 is SEHNR and CDR2 is FQNEAQ (reference sequence). V lost 6 bases and J 11 bases, leaving 20 bases between the germline ends. The CDR3 sequence is 13 residues long. The CDR3, as DNA: TGTGCCAGCAGACCAACCCCCGGCAGGGAGGAGTACTTC. Protein product: CASRPTPGREEYF.

J is TRBJ2-3 and V is TRBV4-2, with 11 positions matching TRBD2. V gave up 6 bases and J gave up 2 bases; unmatched junction bases: 4. The V gene's germline CDR1 is LGHNA and CDR2 YNFKEQ. This CDR3 comprises 15 residues. CDR3 sequence reads: CASRPTSGATDTQYF. Here the CDR3 DNA reads TGTGCCAGCAGGCCGACTAGCGGGGCCACAGATACGCAGTATTTT.

This chain links TRBV7-2 with TRBJ1-2; TRBD1 matches 8 bases. This CDR3 is built from 15 residues. Trimming cost V 3 bases and J 6 bases; bases outside gene matches: 9. Germline V gives CDR1 SGHTA, CDR2 FQGNSA. The CDR3 spells CASSFRTGTIDGYTF. CDR3 DNA: TGTGCCAGCAGCTTTAGGACAGGGACCATTGATGGCTACACCTTC.

As regards this clonotype: The junction does not match germline at one end; this may be a read error. The genes are TRBV28 and TRBJ2-5; TRBD1 matches 7 bases. The CDR3 spans 18 residues. Per germline, CDR1 MDHEN and CDR2 SYDVKM. Here the CDR3 reads CASSWGHSGQYIQGTQYF. For the CDR3, the DNA is TGTGCCAGCAGCTGGGGCCATTCGGGACAGTACATCCAAGGGACCCAGTACTTC.

This clonotype was detected only a few times. The chain recombines TRBV12-3 or TRBV12-4 with TRBJ2-2; no reliable D call. The CDR3 contains 13 residues. The germline V and J ends were trimmed by 7 bases and 1 base, with 7 bases remaining between them. Here the CDR3 DNA reads TGTGCCAGCATCCGTGGGAACACCGGGGAGCTGTTTTTT. Its protein is CASIRGNTGELFF.

The rearrangement links TRBV30 to TRBJ1-5, with 7 bases that match TRBD1. Looked up from germline, CDR1 is GTSNPN and CDR2 is SVGIG (reference sequence). Trimming took 0 bases from V and 1 from J; bases not matched to a gene: 12. CDR3 size: 18 residues. CDR3 loop: CAWSVPAEGALSNQPQHF. The CDR3 DNA reads TGTGCCTGGAGTGTACCGGCGGAGGGGGCCCTCAGCAATCAGCCCCAGCATTTT.

The chain carries TRBV5-5 and TRBJ1-5, with D maybe TRBD1 (5 bases). The germline V gene has CDR1 SGHKS and CDR2 YYEKEE (reference sequence). The CDR3 runs to 16 residues. The V end was cut by 0 bases, the J end by 1 base, with 11 bases between. CDR3 coding DNA: TGTGCCAGCAGCTTGGTAGGGGTACCAAGCAATCAGCCCCAGCATTTT. Translation gives CASSLVGVPSNQPQHF.

Here the CDR3 DNA reads TGTGCCAGCAGCCAGTGGGACAGGGGGACGGAAGGCTACACCTTC. Amino acid sequence: CASSQWDRGTEGYTF. This chain uses TRBV3-1 with TRBJ1-2, with 11 bases fitting TRBD1. CDR1 and CDR2 (germline): LGHDT, YNNKEL (reference sequence). The trim removed 3 bases at V and 8 bases at J, leaving 8 bases unmatched. This CDR3 comprises 15 residues.

The V and J genes are TRBV28 and TRBJ2-7, with TRBD1 matching 9 bases. CDR3 length: 15 residues. The germline gives CDR1 MDHEN, CDR2 SYDVKM. The V gene end was trimmed by 4 bases and the J gene end by 2 bases; junction bases not matched to a gene: 6. The CDR3 nucleotides read TGTGCCAGCAGTTCCCCCGGGACAGGGCCCTACGAGCAGTACGTC. This codes for CASSSPGTGPYEQYV.